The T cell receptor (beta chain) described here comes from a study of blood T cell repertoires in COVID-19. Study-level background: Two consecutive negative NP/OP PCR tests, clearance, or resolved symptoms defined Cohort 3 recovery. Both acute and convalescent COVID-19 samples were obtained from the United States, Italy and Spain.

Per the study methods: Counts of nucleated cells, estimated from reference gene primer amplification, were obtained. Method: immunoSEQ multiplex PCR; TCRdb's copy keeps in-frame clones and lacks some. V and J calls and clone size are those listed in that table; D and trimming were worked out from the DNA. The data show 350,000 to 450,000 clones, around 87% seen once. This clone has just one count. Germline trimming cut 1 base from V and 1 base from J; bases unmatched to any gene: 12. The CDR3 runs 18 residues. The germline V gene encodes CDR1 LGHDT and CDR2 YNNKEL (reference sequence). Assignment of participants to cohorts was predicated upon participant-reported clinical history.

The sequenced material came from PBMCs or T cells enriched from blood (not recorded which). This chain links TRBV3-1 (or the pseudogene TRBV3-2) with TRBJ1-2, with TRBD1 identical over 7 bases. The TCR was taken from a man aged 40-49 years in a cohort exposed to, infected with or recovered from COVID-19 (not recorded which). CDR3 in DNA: TGTGCCAGCAGCCAAGGCTTAGGACAGGCATGGAATAACTATGGCTACACCTTC. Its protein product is CASSQGLGQAWNNYGYTF.